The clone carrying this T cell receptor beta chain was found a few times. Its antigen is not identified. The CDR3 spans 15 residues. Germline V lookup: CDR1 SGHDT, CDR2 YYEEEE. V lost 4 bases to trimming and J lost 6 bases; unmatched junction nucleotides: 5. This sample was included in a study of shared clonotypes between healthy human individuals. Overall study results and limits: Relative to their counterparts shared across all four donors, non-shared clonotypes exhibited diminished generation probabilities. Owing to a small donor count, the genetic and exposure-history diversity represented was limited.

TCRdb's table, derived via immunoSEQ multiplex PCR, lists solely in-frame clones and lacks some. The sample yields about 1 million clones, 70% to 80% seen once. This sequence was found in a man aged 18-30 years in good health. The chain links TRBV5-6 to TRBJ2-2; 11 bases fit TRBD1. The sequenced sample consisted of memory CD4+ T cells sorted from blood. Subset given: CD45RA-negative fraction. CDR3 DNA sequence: TGTGCCAGCAGCGCCGGGACAGGGGGGGCCGGGGAGCTGTTTTTT. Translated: CASSAGTGGAGELFF.